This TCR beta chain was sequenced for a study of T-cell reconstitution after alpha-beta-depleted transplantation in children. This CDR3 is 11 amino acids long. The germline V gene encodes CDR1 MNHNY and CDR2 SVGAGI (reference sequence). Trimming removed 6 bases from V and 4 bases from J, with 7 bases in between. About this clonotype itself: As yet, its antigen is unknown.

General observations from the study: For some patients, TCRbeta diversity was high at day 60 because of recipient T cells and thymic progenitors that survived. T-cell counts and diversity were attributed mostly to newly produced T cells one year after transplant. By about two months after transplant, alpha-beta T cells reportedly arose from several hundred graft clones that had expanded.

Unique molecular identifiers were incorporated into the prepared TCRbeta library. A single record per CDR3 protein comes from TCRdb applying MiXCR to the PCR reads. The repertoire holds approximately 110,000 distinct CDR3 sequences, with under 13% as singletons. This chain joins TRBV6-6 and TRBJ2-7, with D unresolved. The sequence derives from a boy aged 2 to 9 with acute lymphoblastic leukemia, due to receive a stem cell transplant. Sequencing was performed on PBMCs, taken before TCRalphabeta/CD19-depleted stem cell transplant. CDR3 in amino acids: CASSQLYEQYF. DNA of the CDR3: TGTGCCAGCAGCCAACTGTACGAGCAGTACTTC.